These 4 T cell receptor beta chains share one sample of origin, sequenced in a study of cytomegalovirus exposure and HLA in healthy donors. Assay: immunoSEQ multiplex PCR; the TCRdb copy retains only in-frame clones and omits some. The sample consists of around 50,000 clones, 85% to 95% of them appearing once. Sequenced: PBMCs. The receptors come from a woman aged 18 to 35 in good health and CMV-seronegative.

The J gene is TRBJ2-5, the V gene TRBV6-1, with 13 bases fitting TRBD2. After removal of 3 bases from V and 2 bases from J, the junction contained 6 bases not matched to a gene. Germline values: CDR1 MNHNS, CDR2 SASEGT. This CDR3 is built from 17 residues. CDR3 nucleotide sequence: TGTGCCAGCAGTGAGAGACTAGCGGGGGGCCTTCAAGAGACCCAGTACTTC. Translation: CASSERLAGGLQETQYF.

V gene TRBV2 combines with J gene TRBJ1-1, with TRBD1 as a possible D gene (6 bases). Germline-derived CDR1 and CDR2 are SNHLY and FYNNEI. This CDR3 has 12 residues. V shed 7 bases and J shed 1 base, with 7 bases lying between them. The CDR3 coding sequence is TGTGCCAGCACGGACAGGAACACTGAAGCTTTCTTT. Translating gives CASTDRNTEAFF.

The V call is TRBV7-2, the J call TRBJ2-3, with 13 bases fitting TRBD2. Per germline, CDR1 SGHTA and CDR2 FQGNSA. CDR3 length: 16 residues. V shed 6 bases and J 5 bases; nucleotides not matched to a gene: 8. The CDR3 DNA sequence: TGTGCCAGCAGTCCACCTGGACTAGCGGGGGAAGATACGCAGTATTTT. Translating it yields CASSPPGLAGEDTQYF.

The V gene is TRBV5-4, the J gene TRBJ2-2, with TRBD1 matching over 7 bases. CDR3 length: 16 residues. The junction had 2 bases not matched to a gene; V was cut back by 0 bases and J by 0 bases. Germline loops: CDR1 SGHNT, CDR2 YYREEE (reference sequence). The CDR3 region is CASSLGGQANTGELFF. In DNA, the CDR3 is TGTGCCAGCAGCTTGGGTGGACAGGCGAACACCGGGGAGCTGTTTTTT.